What follows describes a single T cell receptor beta chain. It lacks a known antigen. No much larger clone is present one base from it, and per-base qualities are unavailable. This entry is derived from a study of blood T cell repertoires in COVID-19 (dated by TCRdb to about 2020). As for the study more broadly: Samples covering the acute and convalescent phases of COVID-19 were provided by collaborators in the United States, Italy and Spain. The prospective study material was composed of cDNA or gDNA derived from T cells, B-cell-depleted T cells, or PBMCs. Subjects who had been exposed to COVID-19, were actively infected with it, or had recovered from it provided the deeply sampled blood TCRbeta repertoires that made up the dataset. The repertoires were released in a freely available public database intended as a resource for research on the immune response to SARS-CoV-2. Samples came from the ongoing ImmuneRACE study (first 160 participants) plus 1,254 subjects from 6 global collaborators. A de-identified subject ID, COVID-19 status, age in years and sex were almost always included in the sample metadata. Where available, HLA class I and class II types were taken from metadata supplied by the sample provider and were not determined by assay-based typing. Study-wide findings and limitations: The quantity of clinical and demographic metadata differed by source and by participant and was supplied without curation.

Enrolling through a virtual design, the prospective study's participants ranged in age from roughly 18 to 95 years and lived across approximately 25 United States geographic areas. To assign participants to cohorts, the prospective study relied on clinical history that participants themselves reported in a screening survey and a study questionnaire. ImmuneRACE Cohort 3 recovered participants were defined by two consecutive negative NP/OP PCR tests, healthcare professional clearance, or symptom resolution. In the prospective study, mobile phlebotomists collected whole blood, serum and a nasopharyngeal or oropharyngeal swab from each participant. Additional blood draws and questionnaires over an approximately two-month period could optionally be provided by prospective study participants. Blood samples from the prospective study were shipped frozen or at room temperature prior to DNA extraction.

TCRbeta CDR3 regions were amplified from genomic DNA using the immunoSEQ Assay, a bias-controlled multiplex PCR. Turning to the authors' computational methods: Within the assay, amplification of reference gene primers was used to estimate how many nucleated cells each sample contained. Sequence reads were collapsed and filtered to measure the absolute abundance of every unique TCRbeta CDR3 rearrangement. For each sample, productive Simpson clonality was calculated by taking the square root of Simpson's diversity index across productive rearrangements. TCRdb mirrors the immuneACCESS table, restricted to in-frame sequences. Some clones are absent from its copies; in checked studies, under half trace to an unresolved V gene, and the reason for the others is unknown. That table gives V, J and clone size, and the DNA gave D and trimming. The sample includes approximately 240,000 clones, with approximately 90% observed a single time. The ten largest clones represent approximately 1.9% of the sample.

The sequenced sample was PBMCs or T cells enriched from blood (not recorded which). This TCR was sampled from a woman between 18 and 30 years old who had recovered from COVID-19.

The sequence in DNA is TGTGCCAGCAGCCCTGATGCCGGTGGAAACACCATATATTTT. This gives the protein CASSPDAGGNTIYF. The rearrangement combines TRBV13 with TRBJ1-3; confidence is insufficient to name the D gene. Trimming at the junction amounts to 5 bases on V and 3 bases on J, and the germline ends lie 11 bases apart. The germline V gene encodes CDR1 PRHDT and CDR2 FYEKMQ (reference sequence). The CDR3 runs 14 residues from the cysteine to the phenylalanine. Kept here is only the CDR3 DNA, which spans 42 bases and is read in frame from base 1.